Shown below are 13 T cell receptor beta chains from a single sample sequenced in a study of lymphopenia after photon versus proton radiotherapy. TCRdb's table, derived via immunoSEQ multiplex PCR, lists solely in-frame clones and lacks some. The sample carries approximately 62,000 clones, around 85% recorded once. The material was peripheral blood, obtained from a patient treated with proton-based radiotherapy. The receptors shown here come from a man aged 60-69 years with pancreatic cancer.

The chain employs TRBV19 and TRBJ2-1, with 16 bases aligning to TRBD2. CDR3 size: 18 residues. Per germline, CDR1 LNHDA and CDR2 SQIVND (reference sequence). Germline trimming cut 3 bases from V and 6 bases from J; bases unmatched to any gene: 8. CDR3: CASSIMGLAGGLINEQFF. Here the CDR3 DNA reads TGTGCCAGTAGTATTATGGGACTAGCGGGAGGGCTGATCAATGAGCAGTTCTTC.

The chain uses TRBV7-3 and TRBJ2-1; 8 bases match TRBD1. CDR1 and CDR2 from the germline V gene are SGHTA and FQGTGA. After removal of 5 bases from V and 7 bases from J, the junction contained 10 bases not matched to a gene. The CDR3 length is 15 residues. The CDR3 coding sequence is TGTGCCAGCAGCCTCCCCCAGGGGGCGCGGAATGAGCAGTTCTTC. Encoded protein: CASSLPQGARNEQFF.

The chain links TRBV23-1 to TRBJ2-4; D unclear. TRBV23-1 carries the ORF label, with uncertain function. The CDR3 spans 15 residues. V was pared by 11 bases and J by 2 bases, with 19 bases between. The CDR3 region is CACGDAPKTKNIQYF. The DNA for the CDR3 is TGCGCCTGCGGAGACGCCCCAAAGACCAAAAACATTCAGTACTTC.

The V call is TRBV30, the J call TRBJ2-1; 11 bases align to TRBD2. J was trimmed by 5 bases and V by 8 bases; bases with no gene match: 11. The CDR3 length is 15 residues. CDR1 is GTSNPN and CDR2 is SVGIG in the germline V gene (reference sequence). The CDR3 reads CARDVAGGPNNEQFF. The CDR3 coding sequence is TGTGCCCGGGACGTAGCGGGAGGGCCCAACAATGAGCAGTTCTTC.

This clone has just a few counts. CDR3 coding DNA: TGTGCCAGCAGTTTATCGCCTTTACTTAGCTCCTACAATGAGCAGTTCTTC. Its protein is CASSLSPLLSSYNEQFF. The V and J genes are TRBV27 and TRBJ2-1; no clear D. The CDR3 consists of 17 residues. Germline lookup yields CDR1 MNHEY and CDR2 SMNVEV (reference sequence). V lost 0 bases and J 0 bases, leaving 12 bases between the germline ends.

This chain connects TRBV2 to TRBJ2-5; 11 nucleotides match TRBD2. V dropped 6 bases and J dropped 5; count of bases not matched to a gene: 8. CDR3 size: 15 residues. Germline CDR1 reads SNHLY; CDR2 reads FYNNEI. This CDR3 is CASRVAGGGGETQYF. The CDR3 DNA reads as TGTGCCAGCAGGGTAGCGGGAGGGGGTGGTGAGACCCAGTACTTC.

The chain joins TRBV6-5 to TRBJ2-7, with TRBD2 matching over 11 bases. The CDR3 is made up of 15 amino acids. The germline V gene encodes CDR1 MNHEY and CDR2 SVGAGI. V lost 6 bases, J lost 4 bases, and 8 bases stayed unmatched. The CDR3 protein is CASSPIAGGPYEQYF. The CDR3 DNA is TGTGCCAGCAGCCCTATAGCGGGAGGGCCGTACGAGCAGTACTTC.

This clone was recorded only once. V is TRBV7-9 and J is TRBJ2-7; a weak D match, TRBD2 (5 bases). The CDR3 totals 12 residues. The V end was cut by 5 bases, the J end by 12 bases, with 17 bases between. Germline CDR1 is SEHNR and CDR2 is FQNEAQ (reference sequence). CDR3 DNA sequence: TGTGCCAGCAGCCTCAGTCCCGGGGATACGTACTTC. Protein product: CASSLSPGDTYF. Variable domain in full (rest from reference TRBV7-9 and TRBJ2-7): DTGVSQNPRHKITKRGQNVTFRCDPISEHNRLYWYRQTLGQGPEFLTYFQNEAQLEKSRLLSDRFSAERPKGSFSTLEIQRTEQGDSAMYLCASSLSPGDTYFGPGTRLTVT.

The chain recombines TRBV4-3 with TRBJ2-1; 10 nucleotides match TRBD2. V dropped 1 base and J dropped 3; count of bases not matched to a gene: 12. This CDR3 region has 19 residues. From germline, CDR1 is LGHNA and CDR2 YSLEER. DNA for the CDR3: TGCGCCAGCAGCCAAGGGGCAGCGGGAGGGGCGGGCGGCTACAATGAGCAGTTCTTC. Residues: CASSQGAAGGAGGYNEQFF.

This chain joins TRBV9 and TRBJ2-7; TRBD2 matches at 8 bases. The CDR3 has 16 residues. CDR1 and CDR2 (germline): SGDLS, YYNGEE. V gave up 1 base and J gave up 5 bases; unmatched junction bases: 11. DNA for the CDR3: TGTGCCAGCAGCGTATCGGATAGCGGGATCGGGCACGAGCAGTACTTC. Its protein is CASSVSDSGIGHEQYF.

The genes are TRBV10-1 and TRBJ2-7; possible D gene TRBD1, 6 bases. The CDR3 contains 16 residues. Trimming pared 1 base from V and 6 bases from J, leaving 19 bases between. The germline gives CDR1 WNHNN, CDR2 SYGVQD (reference sequence). This CDR3 reads CASSEFGRGRIGEQYF. DNA of the CDR3: TGCGCCAGCAGTGAGTTTGGCAGGGGCCGCATTGGCGAGCAGTACTTC.

The table lists this clone with a few counts. The chain couples TRBV28 to TRBJ2-3; D call uncertain. Germline V gene data show CDR1 as MDHEN and CDR2 as SYDVKM. Trimming pared 5 bases from V and 1 base from J, leaving 10 bases between. CDR3 size: 14 residues. The CDR3 loop reads CASSAPVGTDTQYF. CDR3 sequence (DNA): TGTGCCAGCAGTGCCCCAGTGGGCACAGATACGCAGTATTTT. The full variable domain, completed using reference TRBV28 and TRBJ2-3, is DVKVTQSSRYLVKRTGEKVFLECVQDMDHENMFWYRQDPGLGLRLIYFSYDVKMKEKGDIPEGYSVSREKKERFSLILESASTNQTSMYLCASSAPVGTDTQYFGPGTRLTVL.

The chain's CDR3 is CAWSMAGFNQPQHF. CDR3 in DNA: TGTGCCTGGAGTATGGCAGGGTTCAATCAGCCCCAGCATTTT. V usage is TRBV30 and J usage is TRBJ1-5, with D possibly TRBD1 on 5 matching bases. V was clipped by 2 bases and J by 3 bases, with 11 bases between them. Germline lookup yields CDR1 GTSNPN and CDR2 SVGIG (reference sequence). The CDR3 is made up of 14 amino acids.